Given below is one TCR beta chain in context. The data are from a study of blood T cell repertoires in COVID-19. Whole-study context: T cells, B-cell-depleted T cells, or PBMCs provided the cDNA or gDNA that served as material.

V lost 4 bases to trimming and J lost 2 bases; unmatched junction nucleotides: 8. The germline CDR1 and CDR2 sequences are SQVTM and ANQGSEA. The CDR3 runs 15 residues. This table comes from immunoSEQ multiplex PCR, and its TCRdb copy is limited to in-frame clones, with some not included. Altogether 360,000 or so clones are present, over 80% being singletons, with the ten largest covering approximately 4.7%. The sample comprised PBMCs or T cells enriched from blood (not recorded which). The receptor comes from a woman aged 45-65 years who had recovered from COVID-19. V usage is TRBV29-1 and J usage is TRBJ1-2, with 9 positions matching TRBD1. The CDR3 region is CSVAVGQGLNYGYTF. DNA for the CDR3: TGCAGCGTTGCAGTGGGACAGGGACTAAACTATGGCTACACCTTC.